These 5 T cell receptor beta chains came from one sample sequenced in a study of blood T cells in healthy people across ages. Primers used in a second PCR of about 6 to 11 cycles were a sample-barcoded 5' primer and a J-beta primer mix. TCRdb recomputed calls from the 5' RACE reads with MiXCR, one row per CDR3 protein. This table holds roughly 1,500,000 distinct CDR3 sequences, 35% to 45% found once. Material for sequencing was blood. These receptors were obtained from a woman aged 18-30 years in good health.

This rearrangement joins TRBV18 to TRBJ2-4; 9 bases agree with TRBD2. The CDR3 consists of 15 residues. J lost 4 bases, V lost 2 bases, and 3 bases had no gene match. Germline CDR1 is KGHSH and CDR2 is LQKENI. DNA for the CDR3: TGTGCCAGCTCACCAGTGACTAGCGGTAAAAACATTCAGTACTTC. Translation: CASSPVTSGKNIQYF.

The rearrangement links TRBV5-1 to TRBJ1-3; D may be TRBD1 (5 bases). This CDR3 contains 16 residues. Germline V gene sequence: CDR1 SGHRS, CDR2 YFSETQ. Deletions cut 5 bases from V and 0 bases from J, with 15 bases between. The CDR3 DNA follows: TGCGCCAGCAGGGTCGATGCAGGGAGCTCTGGAAACACCATATATTTT. Translated: CASRVDAGSSGNTIYF.

The chain has TRBV5-1 and TRBJ2-1; TRBD2 matches 12 bases. The J call may be in error: the DNA end matches TRBJ2-7 better. The CDR3 loop spans 16 amino acids. The germline CDR1 and CDR2 sequences are SGHRS and YFSETQ. The CDR3 loop reads CASSLGTSGELHEQYF. In DNA, the CDR3 is TGCGCCAGCAGCTTGGGGACTAGCGGGGAGTTACATGAGCAGTACTTC.

This clonotype was seen a few times. This sequence joins TRBV20-1 and TRBJ2-1; D may be TRBD2 (5 bases). V lost 6 bases to trimming and J lost 8 bases, with 11 bases between them. Germline-derived CDR1 and CDR2 are DFQATT and SNEGSKA (reference sequence). CDR3 length equals 11 residues. CDR3 in DNA: TGCAGTGCCCCGACTATCTATGAGCAGTTCTTC. Its translation is CSAPTIYEQFF.

This clonotype was observed a few times. The genes are TRBV20-1 and TRBJ2-3; 9 bases line up with TRBD2. The V gene end was trimmed by 1 base and the J gene end by 6 bases; junction bases not matched to a gene: 11. In germline, CDR1 is DFQATT, CDR2 SNEGSKA (reference sequence). This CDR3 is 16 amino acids long. CDR3 in DNA: TGCAGTGCTAGAGGGTCAGTTAGCGGGGGCTCGGATACGCAGTATTTT. Amino acids: CSARGSVSGGSDTQYF.